These 21 T cell receptor beta chains came from one sample sequenced in a study of technical replicates of blood from several donors. Here immunoSEQ multiplex PCR was the method, and the copy in TCRdb shows in-frame clones only, minus some. The table has tens of thousands of clones, around 93% seen once. The sample consisted of T cells isolated from PBMCs. The receptors come from a human donor in good health.

The chain employs TRBV5-1 and TRBJ2-2; TRBD2 might be the D (5 bases). Trimming took off 4 bases at V and 6 bases at J, with 7 bases between the two ends. CDR3 length: 12 amino acids. Germline V lookup: CDR1 SGHRS, CDR2 YFSETQ. The CDR3 bases are TGCGCCAGCAGCCTGGACTCCGGGGAGCTGTTTTTT. Translation: CASSLDSGELFF.

V usage is TRBV4-1 and J usage is TRBJ2-3; D is perhaps TRBD2 (5 bases). Deletions cut 1 base from V and 0 bases from J, with 5 bases between. Germline V gives CDR1 MGHRA, CDR2 YSYEKL. CDR3 length equals 14 residues. Here the CDR3 reads CASSQAGSTDTQYF. The CDR3, as DNA: TGCGCCAGCAGCCAAGCGGGGAGCACAGATACGCAGTATTTT.

The chain has TRBV19 and TRBJ1-1; tentative D call: TRBD1 (6 bases). Between the trimmed V and J ends, which lost 3 bases and 3 bases, there was a span of 17 bases. In germline, CDR1 is LNHDA, CDR2 SQIVND (reference sequence). The CDR3 loop spans 16 amino acids. The CDR3 DNA follows: TGTGCCAGTAGTATCCTTTTTACAGGGTGGGACACTGAAGCTTTCTTT. Protein product: CASSILFTGWDTEAFF.

V usage is TRBV5-6 and J usage is TRBJ1-2; TRBD1 might be the D (5 bases). In germline, CDR1 is SGHDT, CDR2 YYEEEE. The ends were cut back, 4 bases at V and 5 bases at J, with 21 bases in the middle. CDR3 length: 16 amino acids. The CDR3 region is CASSLTIPQGHYGYTF. In DNA form, the CDR3 reads TGTGCCAGCAGCCTAACCATCCCCCAGGGCCATTATGGCTACACCTTC.

The gene calls are TRBV5-1 and TRBJ1-4, with 10 positions matching TRBD1. Per germline, CDR1 SGHRS and CDR2 YFSETQ. After removal of 4 bases from V and 8 bases from J, the junction contained 8 bases not matched to a gene. CDR3 size: 15 residues. CDR3 amino acids: CASSGTGTGEEKLFF. As DNA, the CDR3 is TGCGCCAGCAGCGGGACCGGGACAGGGGAAGAAAAACTGTTTTTT.

This chain joins TRBV11-2 and TRBJ2-1; TRBD2 agrees at 11 bases. CDR1 SGHAT and CDR2 FQNNGV come from the germline V gene. CDR3 size: 15 residues. V shed 6 bases, J shed 6 bases, and the junction held 7 bases outside the gene matches. The CDR3 is CASRPALAGVNEQFF. The CDR3 coding sequence is TGTGCCAGCAGGCCCGCACTAGCGGGAGTCAATGAGCAGTTCTTC.

The chain has TRBV6-6 and TRBJ1-5; D possibly corresponds to TRBD1 (5 bases). Germline CDR1 MNHNY, CDR2 SVGAGI (reference sequence). CDR3 length: 14 amino acids. Deletions cut 4 bases from V and 4 bases from J, with 11 bases between. The CDR3 DNA reads as TGTGCCAGCAGTTCTAGGGGCATTAATCAGCCCCAGCATTTT. This gives the protein CASSSRGINQPQHF.

The V call is TRBV10-2, the J call TRBJ2-2, with 14 nucleotides matching TRBD2. CDR1 and CDR2 (germline): WSHSY, SAAADI. V trimming: 7 bases; J trimming: 6 bases; junction bases outside the gene matches: 7. The length of the CDR3 is 16 residues. For the CDR3, the DNA is TGCGCCAGCATAACCGGGACTAGCGGGAGAGCCGGGGAGCTGTTTTTT. Amino acids: CASITGTSGRAGELFF.

The V and J genes are TRBV5-8 and TRBJ1-4; D unclear. V lost 3 bases to trimming and J lost 4 bases, with 13 bases between them. Germline V gene sequence: CDR1 SGHTS, CDR2 YDEGEE. The CDR3 totals 15 residues. Here the CDR3 DNA reads TGTGCCAGCAGCTCCGACCGGGAGGGTAATGAAAAACTGTTTTTT. Protein product: CASSSDREGNEKLFF.

The chain has TRBV27 and TRBJ2-6; no clear D gene. CDR1 is MNHEY, CDR2 SMNVEV, per germline (reference sequence). Trimming left V 1 base short and J 1 base short, with 8 bases between. The CDR3 loop spans 16 amino acids. The CDR3 nucleotides read TGTGCCAGCAGTTTATATGGAGCGTCTGGGGCCAACGTCCTGACTTTC. Its protein is CASSLYGASGANVLTF.

This clone showed up just once. V and J are TRBV4-2 and TRBJ2-7, with TRBD1 matching 10 bases. With V trimmed by 5 bases and J by 1 base, 11 bases remained unmatched. Germline V gives CDR1 LGHNA, CDR2 YNFKEQ. CDR3 length: 17 residues. The CDR3 sequence is CASSESIGTGVSYEQYF. In DNA, the CDR3 is TGTGCCAGCAGCGAATCTATCGGGACAGGGGTTTCCTACGAGCAGTACTTC.

This rearrangement joins TRBV2 to TRBJ2-1, with TRBD2 identical over 9 bases. This CDR3 is built from 16 residues. The trim removed 3 bases at V and 4 bases at J, leaving 7 bases unmatched. Germline values: CDR1 SNHLY, CDR2 FYNNEI. CDR3 amino acids: CASSDPSGTGYNEQFF. In DNA, the CDR3 is TGTGCCAGCAGTGACCCTAGCGGGACGGGGTACAATGAGCAGTTCTTC.

This clone was found a few times. The CDR3 sequence is CASSDGGLYNEQFF. The CDR3, as DNA: TGCGCCAGCAGTGACGGGGGGTTGTACAATGAGCAGTTCTTC. The chain recombines TRBV10-1 with TRBJ2-1; 7 bases align to TRBD2. From germline, CDR1 is WNHNN and CDR2 SYGVQD (reference sequence). V gave up 3 bases and J gave up 4 bases; unmatched junction bases: 3. The CDR3 has 14 residues.

This chain joins TRBV13 and TRBJ1-1, with D maybe TRBD1 (6 bases). There are 14 residues in the CDR3. V was pared by 2 bases and J by 3 bases, with 10 bases between. Germline lookup yields CDR1 PRHDT and CDR2 FYEKMQ (reference sequence). As DNA, the CDR3 is TGTGCCAGCAGCTTAACCCAGGGGTACACTGAAGCTTTCTTT. Its protein is CASSLTQGYTEAFF.

The chain couples TRBV5-1 to TRBJ2-1; 7 nucleotides align to TRBD1. The germline V gene has CDR1 SGHRS and CDR2 YFSETQ. The CDR3 covers 15 residues. Trimming removed 0 bases from V and 1 base from J; junction bases left unmatched: 1. CDR3 loop: CASSLGQGSYNEQFF. CDR3 coding DNA: TGCGCCAGCAGCTTGGGACAGGGTTCCTACAATGAGCAGTTCTTC.

The chain recombines TRBV5-1 with TRBJ2-5; 8 nucleotides agree with TRBD2. J gave up 4 bases and V 0 bases, and 2 bases lay outside the gene matches. This CDR3 comprises 14 residues. The germline V gene encodes CDR1 SGHRS and CDR2 YFSETQ. Written as DNA, the CDR3 is TGCGCCAGCAGCTTGGCGGGAGGGGGAGAGACCCAGTACTTC. Translating it yields CASSLAGGGETQYF.

The chain couples TRBV19 to TRBJ1-5; 7 nucleotides align to TRBD1. Germline-derived CDR1 and CDR2 are LNHDA and SQIVND (reference sequence). This CDR3 contains 14 residues. V lost 4 bases to trimming and J lost 5 bases; unmatched junction nucleotides: 5. The CDR3 nucleotides are TGTGCCAGTAGTACAATGCAGGGGGATCAGCCCCAGCATTTT. Its protein product is CASSTMQGDQPQHF.

V is TRBV28 and J is TRBJ1-2; no firm D call. The CDR3 consists of 13 residues. V was pared by 4 bases and J by 4 bases, with 10 bases between. The germline CDR1 and CDR2 sequences are MDHEN and SYDVKM. CDR3 nucleotide sequence: TGTGCCAGCAGTTCGACACGTAGCTATGGCTACACCTTC. As protein: CASSSTRSYGYTF.

This sequence joins TRBV7-6 and TRBJ2-2, with D perhaps matching TRBD2 (6 bases). Germline CDR1 reads SGHVS; CDR2 reads FNYEAQ. Trimming cost V 8 bases and J 3 bases, with 22 bases left between them. The CDR3 is 17 residues long. The chain's CDR3 is CASRALLAMGHTGELFF. The CDR3 DNA sequence: TGTGCCAGCCGGGCCCTTCTAGCGATGGGTCACACCGGGGAGCTGTTTTTT. The full variable domain, completed using reference TRBV7-6 and TRBJ2-2, is GAGVSQSPRYKVTKRGQDVALRCDPISGHVSLYWYRQALGQGPEFLTYFNYEAQQDKSGLPNDRFSAERPEGSISTLTIQRTEQRDSAMYRCASRALLAMGHTGELFFGEGSRLTVL.

This chain connects TRBV29-1 to TRBJ1-2; 9 nucleotides align to TRBD1. The junction had 8 bases not matched to a gene; V was cut back by 2 bases and J by 4 bases. There are 15 residues in the CDR3. Germline values: CDR1 SQVTM, CDR2 ANQGSEA. The CDR3 spells CSVEPGTGPSYGYTF. CDR3 nucleotides: TGCAGCGTTGAACCCGGGACAGGGCCTTCCTATGGCTACACCTTC.

V and J are TRBV28 and TRBJ2-7, with D perhaps TRBD1 (6 bases). The CDR3 sequence is 13 residues long. Germline V gene data show CDR1 as MDHEN and CDR2 as SYDVKM. The germline V and J ends were trimmed by 4 bases and 7 bases, with 14 bases remaining between them. The CDR3 reads CASSWTAIMEQYF. The CDR3 region has the DNA TGTGCCAGCAGTTGGACAGCAATCATGGAGCAGTACTTC.